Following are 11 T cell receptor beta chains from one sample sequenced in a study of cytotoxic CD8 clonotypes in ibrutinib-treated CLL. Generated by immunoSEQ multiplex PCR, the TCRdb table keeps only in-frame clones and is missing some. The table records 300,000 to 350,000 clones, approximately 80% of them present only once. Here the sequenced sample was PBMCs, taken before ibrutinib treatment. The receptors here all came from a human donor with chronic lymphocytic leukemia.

The CDR3 nucleotides read TGTGCCAGCAGGAGGGTTCCAGCGTTCCAAGAGACCCAGTACTTC. Amino acid sequence: CASRRVPAFQETQYF. This chain connects TRBV2 to TRBJ2-5, with D maybe TRBD2 (5 bases). This CDR3 region has 15 residues. CDR1 and CDR2 from the germline V gene are SNHLY and FYNNEI. Trimming removed 6 bases at V and 1 base at J, with 15 bases between.

CDR3 protein: CASSAVRAGNTIYF. In DNA form, the CDR3 reads TGTGCCAGCAGTGCGGTGAGAGCTGGAAACACCATATATTTT. This chain connects TRBV2 to TRBJ1-3; D is unclear. CDR1 is SNHLY and CDR2 is FYNNEI in the germline V gene. The CDR3 runs to 14 residues. V was clipped by 4 bases and J by 2 bases, with 9 bases between them. Supplemented by reference TRBV2 and TRBJ1-3, the full variable domain reads EPEVTQTPSHQVTQMGQEVILRCVPISNHLYFYWYRQILGQKVEFLVSFYNNEISEKSEIFDDQFSVERPDGSNFTLKIRSTKLEDSAMYFCASSAVRAGNTIYFGEGSWLTVV.

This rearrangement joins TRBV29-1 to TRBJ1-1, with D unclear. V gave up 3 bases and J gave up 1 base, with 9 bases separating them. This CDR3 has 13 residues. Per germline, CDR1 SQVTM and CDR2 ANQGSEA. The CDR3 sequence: CSVDHPPNTEAFF. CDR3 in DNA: TGCAGCGTTGACCACCCACCGAACACTGAAGCTTTCTTT.

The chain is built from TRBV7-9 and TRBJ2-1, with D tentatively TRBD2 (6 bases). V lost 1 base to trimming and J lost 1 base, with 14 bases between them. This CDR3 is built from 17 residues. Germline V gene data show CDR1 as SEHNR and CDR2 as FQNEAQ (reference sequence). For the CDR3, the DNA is TGTGCCAGCAGCTTAGTGGGTGGGAGGCCGTCCTACAATGAGCAGTTCTTC. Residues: CASSLVGGRPSYNEQFF.

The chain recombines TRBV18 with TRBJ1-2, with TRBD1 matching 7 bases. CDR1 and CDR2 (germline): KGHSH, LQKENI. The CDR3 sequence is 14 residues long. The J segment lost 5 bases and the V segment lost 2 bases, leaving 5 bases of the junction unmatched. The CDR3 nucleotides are TGTGCCAGCTCACCAGAGACAGGGTTTTATGGCTACACCTTC. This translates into CASSPETGFYGYTF.

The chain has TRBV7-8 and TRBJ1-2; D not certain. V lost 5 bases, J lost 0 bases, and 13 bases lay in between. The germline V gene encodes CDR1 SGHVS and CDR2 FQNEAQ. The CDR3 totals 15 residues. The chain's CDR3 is CASSTGAGTNYGYTF. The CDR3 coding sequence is TGTGCCAGCAGCACGGGCGCAGGTACTAACTATGGCTACACCTTC.

Here the CDR3 reads CASSYLAGGGGYTF. Here the CDR3 DNA reads TGTGCCAGCAGTTACCTGGCAGGGGGTGGTGGCTACACCTTC. This chain links TRBV6-5 with TRBJ1-2; 7 bases are a match to TRBD1. In germline, CDR1 is MNHEY, CDR2 SVGAGI. V dropped 2 bases and J dropped 7; count of bases not matched to a gene: 7. This CDR3 has 14 residues.

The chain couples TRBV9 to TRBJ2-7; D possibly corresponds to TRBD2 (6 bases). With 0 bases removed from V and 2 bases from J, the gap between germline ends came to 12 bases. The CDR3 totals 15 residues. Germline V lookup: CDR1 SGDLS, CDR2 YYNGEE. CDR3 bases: TGTGCCAGCAGCGTAGGCATGGGACTTCCCTACGAGCAGTACTTC. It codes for CASSVGMGLPYEQYF.

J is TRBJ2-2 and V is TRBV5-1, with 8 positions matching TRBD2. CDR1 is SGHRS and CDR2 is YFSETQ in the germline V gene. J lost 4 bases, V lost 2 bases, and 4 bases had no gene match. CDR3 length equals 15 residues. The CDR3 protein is CASSLAGEGTGELFF. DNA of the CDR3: TGCGCCAGCAGCTTAGCGGGAGAGGGCACCGGGGAGCTGTTTTTT.

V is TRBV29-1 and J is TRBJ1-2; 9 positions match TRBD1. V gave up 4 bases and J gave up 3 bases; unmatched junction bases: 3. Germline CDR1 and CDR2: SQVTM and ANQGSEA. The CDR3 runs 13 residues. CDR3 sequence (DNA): TGCAGCGTTGGGGACAGGGACGACTATGGCTACACCTTC. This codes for CSVGDRDDYGYTF.

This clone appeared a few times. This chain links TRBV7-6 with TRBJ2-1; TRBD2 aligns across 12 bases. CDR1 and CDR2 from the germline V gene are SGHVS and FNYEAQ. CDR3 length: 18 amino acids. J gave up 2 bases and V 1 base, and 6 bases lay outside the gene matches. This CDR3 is CASSLGLLAGGAYNEQFF. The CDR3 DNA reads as TGTGCCAGCAGCTTAGGGCTTCTAGCGGGAGGGGCCTACAATGAGCAGTTCTTC.